These 27 T cell receptor beta chains share one sample of origin, sequenced in a study of CD8+ T cells in alopecia areata. RNA was extracted and reverse transcribed into cDNA as the sequencing template. Measured with immunoSEQ multiplex PCR; TCRdb has only the in-frame clones, and not every one. The sample carries around 160,000 clones, 60% recorded once. As for treatment: oral pan-JAK inhibitor, 5-10 mg twice daily. The sample here was CD4+ T cells sorted from blood, taken at week 24, from a patient treated with tofacitinib. These receptors originate from a human donor with alopecia areata.

The rearrangement joins TRBV30 to TRBJ1-5, with 9 bases matching TRBD1. The germline V gene has CDR1 GTSNPN and CDR2 SVGIG (reference sequence). The CDR3 has 15 residues. Trimming removed 0 bases from V and 2 bases from J; junction bases left unmatched: 2. The CDR3 DNA sequence: TGTGCCTGGAGTGTACGGGACAGGGGCAATCAGCCCCAGCATTTT. Translation: CAWSVRDRGNQPQHF.

This clone was detected ten times or more. This sequence joins TRBV27 and TRBJ1-2; no firm D call. The V end lost 0 bases, the J end lost 2 bases, and 10 bases lay between the germline ends. The CDR3 contains 15 residues. The V gene's germline CDR1 is MNHEY and CDR2 SMNVEV (reference sequence). Written as DNA, the CDR3 is TGTGCCAGCAGTTTATCGGGCAACGGAAACTATGGCTACACCTTC. Protein product: CASSLSGNGNYGYTF.

The chain has TRBV30 and TRBJ1-6, with D possibly TRBD1 on 5 matching bases. The CDR3 length is 15 residues. V shed 3 bases and J shed 9 bases, with 18 bases lying between them. The germline CDR1 and CDR2 sequences are GTSNPN and SVGIG (reference sequence). In DNA, the CDR3 is TGTGCCTGGAGGGTCCGAGGGGAGGTCGGTTCACCCCTCCACTTT. Translated, it gives CAWRVRGEVGSPLHF.

The chain links TRBV30 to TRBJ2-5, with D perhaps TRBD1 or TRBD2 (5 bases each). V lost 0 bases and J 1 base, leaving 9 bases between the germline ends. This CDR3 is 14 amino acids long. The V gene's germline CDR1 is GTSNPN and CDR2 SVGIG (reference sequence). The CDR3 protein is CAWSVHGTQETQYF. As DNA, the CDR3 is TGTGCCTGGAGTGTACATGGGACCCAAGAGACCCAGTACTTC.

V gene TRBV4-1 combines with J gene TRBJ2-7; 13 bases map to TRBD2. The J segment lost 3 bases and the V segment lost 4 bases, leaving 3 bases of the junction unmatched. The CDR3 spans 15 residues. Looked up from germline, CDR1 is MGHRA and CDR2 is YSYEKL. The CDR3 region has the DNA TGCGCCAGCAGCCGGGGACTAGCGGGGATCTACGAGCAGTACTTC. It codes for CASSRGLAGIYEQYF.

CDR3 in DNA: TGCAGCGTTGGTCGGAGACTAGCGGGAGGCAATGAGCAGTTCTTC. Amino acid sequence: CSVGRRLAGGNEQFF. This chain uses TRBV29-1 with TRBJ2-1, with 13 bases fitting TRBD2. Trimming took 4 bases from V and 6 from J; bases not matched to a gene: 6. Germline V gene data show CDR1 as SQVTM and CDR2 as ANQGSEA. This CDR3 comprises 15 residues.

Only a few counts were recorded for this clone. CDR3 coding DNA: TGTGCCAGCAGTTCCACAGGCGTAGCCAAAAACATTCAGTACTTC. Its translation is CASSSTGVAKNIQYF. The chain couples TRBV6-5 to TRBJ2-4, with a possible D match to TRBD1 (5 bases). Trimming removed 4 bases at V and 0 bases at J, with 10 bases between. Germline-derived CDR1 and CDR2 are MNHEY and SVGAGI. The CDR3 is 15 amino acids.

This clone appeared a few times. V and J are TRBV29-1 and TRBJ2-6; D remains ambiguous. Looked up from germline, CDR1 is SQVTM and CDR2 is ANQGSEA. V lost 4 bases and J 0 bases, leaving 10 bases between the germline ends. The CDR3 runs 15 residues. The chain's CDR3 is CSVALGSSGANVLTF. CDR3 DNA sequence: TGCAGCGTTGCCCTCGGATCCTCTGGGGCCAACGTCCTGACTTTC.

This clone appeared once. This chain connects TRBV6-5 to TRBJ1-1, with no clear D. CDR1 is MNHEY and CDR2 is SVGAGI in the germline V gene. The CDR3 loop spans 16 amino acids. V dropped 2 bases and J dropped 1 base, with 14 bases sitting between them. This CDR3 reads CASSYRGGVRNTEAFF. The DNA of the CDR3 is TGTGCCAGCAGTTACCGAGGCGGGGTCCGGAACACTGAAGCTTTCTTT.

This clone turned up a few times. This chain uses TRBV6-1 with TRBJ2-1; perhaps TRBD2 as D (6 bases). Germline-derived CDR1 and CDR2 are MNHNS and SASEGT. The CDR3 covers 14 residues. The ends were cut back, 7 bases at V and 7 bases at J, with 17 bases in the middle. CDR3 protein: CASIQRGVGNEQFF. Here the CDR3 DNA reads TGTGCCAGCATTCAACGCGGGGTCGGAAATGAGCAGTTCTTC.

This chain joins TRBV6-5 and TRBJ1-2; D possibly corresponds to TRBD1 (5 bases). The CDR3 contains 14 residues. CDR1 MNHEY and CDR2 SVGAGI come from the germline V gene. V dropped 5 bases and J dropped 8 bases, with 18 bases sitting between them. Here the CDR3 DNA reads TGTGCCAGCAGTGAACCAGGGAACTGGGACGGCTACACCTTC. Its protein product is CASSEPGNWDGYTF.

The V gene is TRBV30, the J gene TRBJ2-7; D might be TRBD2 (6 bases). From germline, CDR1 is GTSNPN and CDR2 SVGIG (reference sequence). The germline V and J ends were trimmed by 6 bases and 5 bases, with 20 bases remaining between them. The CDR3 contains 14 residues. The CDR3 protein is CACPVGGSQHEQYF. The CDR3 DNA follows: TGTGCCTGCCCCGTGGGGGGTTCGCAACACGAGCAGTACTTC.

J is TRBJ2-6 and V is TRBV14; 9 bases are a match to TRBD1. This CDR3 is built from 18 residues. After removal of 4 bases from V and 0 bases from J, the junction contained 7 bases not matched to a gene. The germline CDR1 and CDR2 sequences are SGHDN and FVKESK. CDR3: CASSRGTGYGSGANVLTF. CDR3 in DNA: TGTGCCAGCAGCCGCGGGACAGGGTACGGCTCTGGGGCCAACGTCCTGACTTTC.

The chain links TRBV6-1 to TRBJ2-7; 12 nucleotides match TRBD2. This CDR3 is built from 15 residues. Germline V gives CDR1 MNHNS, CDR2 SASEGT. Unmatched junction bases numbered 4, after V lost 5 bases and J lost 2 bases. In nucleotides, the CDR3 is TGTGCCAGCAGTCGACTAGCGGGAGAAACCTACGAGCAGTACTTC. It translates to CASSRLAGETYEQYF.

The table lists this clone with a few counts. The chain uses TRBV29-1 and TRBJ2-1, with D maybe TRBD1 (5 bases). With 5 bases removed from V and 0 bases from J, the gap between germline ends came to 8 bases. The germline V gene encodes CDR1 SQVTM and CDR2 ANQGSEA. The CDR3 spans 13 residues. The CDR3 here is CSVSDSSYNEQFF. CDR3 in DNA: TGCAGCGTTTCCGACAGCTCCTACAATGAGCAGTTCTTC.

The genes are TRBV5-1 and TRBJ1-3, with a weak D call TRBD1 (5 bases). This CDR3 region has 13 residues. The germline V gene has CDR1 SGHRS and CDR2 YFSETQ. V lost 7 bases and J 0 bases, leaving 8 bases between the germline ends. CDR3 in DNA: TGCGCCAGCCGGGGGAGCTCTGGAAACACCATATATTTT. Protein product: CASRGSSGNTIYF.

The genes are TRBV7-6 and TRBJ1-6; D is unclear. Germline CDR1 reads SGHVS; CDR2 reads FNYEAQ. This CDR3 region has 14 residues. The V gene lost 9 bases and the J gene lost 0 bases, with 9 bases spanning the gap. CDR3: CARGWGSYNSPLHF. Here the CDR3 DNA reads TGTGCCAGAGGATGGGGCTCCTATAATTCACCCCTCCACTTT.

The chain carries TRBV10-3 and TRBJ2-5; the D call may be TRBD1 or TRBD2 (5 bases each). Trimming shortened V by 6 bases and J by 2 bases, and 16 bases separated the two germline ends. This CDR3 has 15 residues. CDR1 and CDR2 (germline): ENHRY, SYGVKD. DNA for the CDR3: TGTGCCATCAGCGACGGGACGTCTGGGCAAGAGACCCAGTACTTC. It specifies CAISDGTSGQETQYF.

V gene TRBV30 combines with J gene TRBJ1-2, with 7 bases identical to TRBD1. The CDR3 loop spans 17 amino acids. Germline assignment: CDR1 GTSNPN and CDR2 SVGIG (reference sequence). J lost 1 base, V lost 4 bases, and 15 bases had no gene match. The CDR3 sequence: CAWTTRQGQRFNYGYTF. The CDR3 bases are TGTGCCTGGACCACCCGACAGGGACAAAGATTTAACTATGGCTACACCTTC.

The V gene is TRBV10-3, the J gene TRBJ2-1, with TRBD2 as a possible D gene (5 bases). Germline loops: CDR1 ENHRY, CDR2 SYGVKD. The CDR3 contains 13 residues. The germline V and J ends were trimmed by 7 bases and 5 bases, with 12 bases remaining between them. The CDR3 bases are TGTGCCATCAATCTACAGAGGGACAATGAGCAGTTCTTC. Amino acids: CAINLQRDNEQFF.

The rearrangement joins TRBV5-4 to TRBJ1-6, with unresolved D. Trimming took 4 bases from V and 3 from J, leaving 14 bases between them. The length of the CDR3 is 16 residues. CDR1 and CDR2 from the germline V gene are SGHNT and YYREEE (reference sequence). CDR3 bases: TGTGCCAGCAGCAGTACGGGGTTCGTCTATAATTCACCCCTCCACTTT. Translating gives CASSSTGFVYNSPLHF.

V gene TRBV7-2 combines with J gene TRBJ2-4; possibly TRBD2 for D (6 bases). V lost 5 bases and J lost 7, with 15 bases in between. Germline V gene data show CDR1 as SGHTA and CDR2 as FQGNSA. The CDR3 has 14 residues. The CDR3 spells CASSAGLGWNIQYF. Written as DNA, the CDR3 is TGTGCCAGCAGCGCGGGACTCGGTTGGAACATTCAGTACTTC.

This clone turned up a few times. The rearrangement joins TRBV29-1 to TRBJ2-1; D unresolved. Trimming took 4 bases from V and 2 from J, leaving 3 bases between them. CDR1 is SQVTM and CDR2 is ANQGSEA in the germline V gene. There are 11 residues in the CDR3. This CDR3 is CSVGAYNEQFF. CDR3 nucleotides: TGCAGCGTTGGAGCCTACAATGAGCAGTTCTTC.

V usage is TRBV29-1 and J usage is TRBJ2-4; D is possibly TRBD1 (6 bases). The V gene's germline CDR1 is SQVTM and CDR2 ANQGSEA. CDR3 length: 14 residues. V lost 7 bases to trimming and J lost 0 bases, with 13 bases between them. The CDR3 is CSASGHLAKNIQYF. CDR3 DNA sequence: TGCAGCGCCTCGGGACACCTAGCCAAAAACATTCAGTACTTC.

The chain uses TRBV9 and TRBJ2-6, with TRBD2 matching over 7 bases. The germline V gene encodes CDR1 SGDLS and CDR2 YYNGEE. This CDR3 is built from 16 residues. V gave up 4 bases and J gave up 4 bases; unmatched junction bases: 8. CDR3 sequence: CASSPRLASGANVLTF. CDR3 DNA sequence: TGTGCCAGCAGCCCCCGACTAGCATCCGGGGCCAACGTCCTGACTTTC. The full variable domain, with the rest looked up from reference TRBV9 and TRBJ2-6, is DSGVTQTPKHLITATGQRVTLRCSPRSGDLSVYWYQQSLDQGLQFLIQYYNGEERAKGNILERFSAQQFPDLHSELNLSSLELGDSALYFCASSPRLASGANVLTFGAGSRLTVL.

The chain employs TRBV10-3 and TRBJ1-2; 7 bases are shared with TRBD1. CDR1 is ENHRY and CDR2 is SYGVKD in the germline V gene. V lost 5 bases to trimming and J lost 6 bases; unmatched junction nucleotides: 6. This CDR3 contains 13 residues. The DNA of the CDR3 is TGTGCCATCAGTAGGGGACAGCAAAATGGCTACACCTTC. This gives the protein CAISRGQQNGYTF.

This chain uses TRBV25-1 with TRBJ2-7; a possible D gene is TRBD1 (5 bases). The CDR3 is made up of 13 amino acids. Germline-derived CDR1 and CDR2 are MGHDK and SYGVNS. Between the trimmed V and J ends, which lost 1 base and 6 bases, there was a span of 10 bases. The CDR3 sequence is CASSELTGSEQYF. DNA for the CDR3: TGTGCCAGCAGTGAATTAACAGGTTCCGAGCAGTACTTC.